This T cell receptor beta chain is drawn from a study of T-cell reconstitution after alpha-beta-depleted transplantation in children. Study-level points and caveats: The main origin of T-cell counts and diversity one year after transplant was newly produced T cells. After transplant, at about two months, alpha-beta T cells were reportedly derived from several hundred expanded graft clones.

Many counts were recorded for this clonotype. Antigen specificity is unknown. Germline assignment: CDR1 SEHNR and CDR2 FQNEAQ (reference sequence). The V end was cut by 2 bases, the J end by 5 bases, with 9 bases between. The CDR3 is 14 amino acids. Unique molecular identifiers were incorporated during preparation of the TCRbeta library. From the PCR reads, TCRdb called clonotypes with MiXCR, one entry per CDR3 protein. The sample holds approximately 630,000 distinct CDR3 sequences, under 15% seen once. The clonotype originates from a girl aged 2-10 years with congenital amegakaryocytic thrombocytopenia, due to receive a stem cell transplant. The specimen comprised PBMCs, sampled before TCRalphabeta/CD19-depleted stem cell transplant. V usage is TRBV7-9 and J usage is TRBJ2-2, with D possibly matching TRBD1 (6 bases). The CDR3 sequence: CASSLQGWTGELFF. CDR3 DNA: TGTGCCAGCAGCTTACAGGGGTGGACCGGGGAGCTGTTTTTT.